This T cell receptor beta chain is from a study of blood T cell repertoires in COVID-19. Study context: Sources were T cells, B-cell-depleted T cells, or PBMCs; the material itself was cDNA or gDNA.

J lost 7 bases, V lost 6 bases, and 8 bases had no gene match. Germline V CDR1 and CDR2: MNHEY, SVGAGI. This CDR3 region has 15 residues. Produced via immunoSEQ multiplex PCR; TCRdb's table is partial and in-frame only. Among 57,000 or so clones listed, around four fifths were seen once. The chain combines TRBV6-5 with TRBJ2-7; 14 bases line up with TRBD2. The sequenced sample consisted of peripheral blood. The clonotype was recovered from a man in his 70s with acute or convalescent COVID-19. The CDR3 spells CASRPTSGGAREQYF. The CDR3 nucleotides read TGTGCCAGCAGGCCGACTAGCGGGGGGGCAAGAGAGCAGTACTTC.